Sequencing of this T cell receptor (beta chain) was carried out in a study of T-cell memory formation after mild COVID-19 (dated by TCRdb to the early 2020s). Study-level background: TCR sequence clusters from the two donors were found to be largely donor specific. Longitudinal TCRalpha and TCRbeta repertoire sequencing tracked T-cell clones expanding and contracting after mild COVID-19 in a couple of donors. The cohort comprised two young, previously healthy adult volunteers, one female and one male.

In its sample, this clonotype was seen a few times. No cognate antigen has been identified for it. No base quality values were provided; no much bigger clone lies one nucleotide off. Sequencing took place on an Illumina NovaSeq 6000. Using 5'RACE with constant-segment primers, TCRalpha and TCRbeta cDNA libraries were constructed, with sample barcodes and unique molecular identifiers added in the process. Trizol reagent was used to extract RNA from every sample. Library amplification was performed in two PCR steps, and a second sample barcode and Illumina TruSeq adapters were introduced in the second step. Sequencing of libraries was performed on an Illumina NovaSeq with 2 x 150 bp paired-end reads. Regarding the original processing steps: Demultiplexing of reads and collapsing into UMI-guided consensus sequences were performed with migec v1.2.7. Using mixcr v2.1.11, the UMI consensuses were aligned to TRA and TRB V and J templates and assembled into clonotypes. A clonotype was counted as expanded or contracted only if both edgeR and NoisET called the change significant, with noise models trained on biological replicates. For edgeR calls, the cutoffs were a false discovery rate-adjusted p below 0.01 and a log2 fold-change threshold of 1. As an exploratory analysis of dynamics, max-normalized trajectories of the 1000 most abundant clonotypes were examined by PCA with hierarchical clustering. Each responding clone was given a CD4 or CD8 phenotype based on the CD4+ and CD8+ repertoires, which had been sequenced separately. Using fastp trimming at Q25 and MiXCR clonotype assembly, TCRdb reanalyzed the public sequencing data and kept in-frame beta chains. Entries that share a CDR3 protein sequence are merged under the most common genes and DNA. It is TCRdb's table, rather than the study itself, that gives the V and J calls and clone size. This sample is represented by 350,000 to 500,000 distinct CDR3 sequences; roughly a quarter of them were singletons. The ten top clones hold under 15% of the sample.

PBMCs were isolated by Ficoll-Paque density gradient centrifugation. The paper as a whole reports these results and caveats: The study covered only a couple of mild cases, and larger cohorts including severe cases with pre-infection samples were considered necessary. Clones contracting from day 15 to 85 had balanced CD4/CD8 phenotypes, while a second wave expanding from day 15 to 37 was biased towards CD4+. Whether the second-wave clones peaking on day 37 were SARS-CoV-2 specific was not confirmed. Some responding clones were found in pre-infection memory, which suggests that pre-existing cross-reactive memory T cells took part in the SARS-CoV-2 response. Contracting CD4+ clones were located mainly in the CM and EM memory subsets, whereas CD8+ clones were found to be enriched in EMRA.

The CDR3, from cysteine to phenylalanine, totals 12 residues. Left in the record is the CDR3 DNA by itself, 36 bases read in frame from the first base. The germline ends are 9 bases apart after V is trimmed by 6 bases and J by 5 bases. The sequence was obtained from an adult woman who had mild COVID-19 (a few samples of this study predate the infection). The sample titles of this study are shuffled in the database, so cell type and time point are left out; the donor was told from shared clones. Material for sequencing was PBMCs or a T cell subset sorted from them (not recorded which). The chain joins TRBV12-3 or TRBV12-4 to TRBJ2-3; no D gene can be assigned with confidence. CDR3 protein: CASSPFGDTQYF. In nucleotides, the sequence is TGTGCCAGCAGCCCATTTGGAGATACGCAGTATTTT.